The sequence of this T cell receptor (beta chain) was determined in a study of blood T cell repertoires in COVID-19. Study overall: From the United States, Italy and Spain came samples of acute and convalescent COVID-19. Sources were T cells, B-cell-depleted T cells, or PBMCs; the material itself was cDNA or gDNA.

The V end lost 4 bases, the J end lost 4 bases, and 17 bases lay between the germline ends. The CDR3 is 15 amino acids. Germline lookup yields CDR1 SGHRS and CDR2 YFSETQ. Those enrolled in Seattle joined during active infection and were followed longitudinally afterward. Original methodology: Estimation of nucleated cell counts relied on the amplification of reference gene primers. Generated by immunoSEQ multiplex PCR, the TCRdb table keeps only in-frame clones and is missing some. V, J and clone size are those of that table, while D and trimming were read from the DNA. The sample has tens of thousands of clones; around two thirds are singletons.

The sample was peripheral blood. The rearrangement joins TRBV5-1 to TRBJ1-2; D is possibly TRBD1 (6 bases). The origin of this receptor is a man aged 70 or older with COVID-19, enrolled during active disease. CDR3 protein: CASSPAEGTPYGYTF. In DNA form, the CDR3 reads TGCGCCAGCAGCCCCGCGGAAGGGACACCCTATGGCTACACCTTC.